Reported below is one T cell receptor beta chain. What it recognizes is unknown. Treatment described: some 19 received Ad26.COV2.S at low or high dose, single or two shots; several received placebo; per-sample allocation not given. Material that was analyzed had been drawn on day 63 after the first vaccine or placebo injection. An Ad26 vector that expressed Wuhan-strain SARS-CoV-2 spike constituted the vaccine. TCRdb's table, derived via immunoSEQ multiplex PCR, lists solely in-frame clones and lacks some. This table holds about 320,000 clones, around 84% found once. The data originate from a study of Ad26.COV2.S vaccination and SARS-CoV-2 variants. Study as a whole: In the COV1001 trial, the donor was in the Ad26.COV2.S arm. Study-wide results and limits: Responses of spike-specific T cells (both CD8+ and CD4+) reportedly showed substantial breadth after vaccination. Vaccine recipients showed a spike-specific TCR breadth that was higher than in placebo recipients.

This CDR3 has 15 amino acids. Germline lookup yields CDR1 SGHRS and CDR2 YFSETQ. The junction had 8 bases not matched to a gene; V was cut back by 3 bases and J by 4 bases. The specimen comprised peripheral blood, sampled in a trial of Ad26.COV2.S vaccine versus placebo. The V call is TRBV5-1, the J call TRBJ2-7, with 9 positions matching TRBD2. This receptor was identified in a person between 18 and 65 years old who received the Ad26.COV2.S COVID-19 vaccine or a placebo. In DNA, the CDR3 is TGCGCCAGCAGCTCTGGCGGGGGGGCATCATACGAGCAGTACTTC. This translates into CASSSGGGASYEQYF.